One and the same sample provided the 30 T cell receptor beta chains below, sequenced in a study of T cell responses to AZD1222 COVID-19 vaccine. Here immunoSEQ multiplex PCR was the method, and the copy in TCRdb shows in-frame clones only, minus some. The sample includes some 120,000 clones, about 90% of them seen just once. The sequencing used peripheral blood, collected on day 0 of AZD1222 vaccination. These receptors were collected from an adult in good health.

The chain links TRBV15 to TRBJ2-3; D perhaps matches TRBD2 (5 bases). CDR1 and CDR2 (germline): LNHNV, YYDKDF (reference sequence). This CDR3 spans 17 amino acids. Trimming removed 0 bases at V and 4 bases at J, with 17 bases between. CDR3 sequence (DNA): TGTGCCACCAGCAGAGATAACTGGGGTGTCGGGGCAGATACGCAGTATTTT. Translating it yields CATSRDNWGVGADTQYF.

The gene calls are TRBV6-1 and TRBJ2-3; D unresolved. The CDR3 sequence is 14 residues long. Trimming cost V 0 bases and J 0 bases, with 4 bases left between them. Germline-derived CDR1 and CDR2 are MNHNS and SASEGT. Here the CDR3 DNA reads TGTGCCAGCAGTGAAGCTGGCAGCACAGATACGCAGTATTTT. Translation: CASSEAGSTDTQYF.

The CDR3 protein is CASSLVQGGGYTF. The CDR3 DNA follows: TGCGCCAGCAGCTTGGTCCAGGGTGGCGGCTACACCTTC. This chain joins TRBV5-1 and TRBJ1-2, with D perhaps matching TRBD1 (5 bases). The CDR3 consists of 13 residues. Trimming cost V 0 bases and J 8 bases, with 11 bases left between them. Germline V gives CDR1 SGHRS, CDR2 YFSETQ.

The chain is built from TRBV6-5 and TRBJ2-7; D not certain. From germline, CDR1 is MNHEY and CDR2 SVGAGI. The CDR3 length is 11 residues. V was shortened by 6 bases and J by 3 bases, with 6 bases between the two germline ends. The CDR3 bases are TGTGCCAGCAGGCGAATCTACGAGCAGTACTTC. As protein: CASRRIYEQYF.

The sample holds one count of this clone. The chain uses TRBV4-1 and TRBJ1-5, with a weak D call TRBD1 (5 bases). V was cut by 4 bases and J by 2 bases, with 18 bases left in between. The CDR3 has 17 amino acids. Germline V gene sequence: CDR1 MGHRA, CDR2 YSYEKL. The DNA for the CDR3 is TGCGCCAGCAGCCCCCTATTCTATAGGGACGGCAATCAGCCCCAGCATTTT. Translated: CASSPLFYRDGNQPQHF.

CDR3 in DNA: TGTGCCAGCAGCGCGACAGGACATAATTCACCCCTCCACTTT. Translated: CASSATGHNSPLHF. This chain uses TRBV9 with TRBJ1-6, with D maybe TRBD1 (6 bases). The V end lost 3 bases, the J end lost 5 bases, and 9 bases lay between the germline ends. The CDR3 sequence is 14 residues long. Germline V gene data show CDR1 as SGDLS and CDR2 as YYNGEE.

This clone was seen just once. The V and J genes are TRBV13 and TRBJ1-2; D gene ambiguous. The germline CDR1 and CDR2 sequences are PRHDT and FYEKMQ (reference sequence). The V end was cut by 0 bases, the J end by 0 bases, with 8 bases between. The CDR3 contains 15 residues. In nucleotides, the CDR3 is TGTGCCAGCAGCTTAGGGGGGATAGCTAACTATGGCTACACCTTC. This codes for CASSLGGIANYGYTF.

V usage is TRBV4-2 and J usage is TRBJ2-3; 7 bases align to TRBD2. Germline V CDR1 and CDR2: LGHNA, YNFKEQ. The CDR3 contains 16 residues. V lost 0 bases, J lost 2 bases, and 5 bases stayed unmatched. CDR3 sequence: CASSQEMREFTDTQYF. For the CDR3, the DNA is TGTGCCAGCAGCCAAGAAATGCGGGAGTTCACAGATACGCAGTATTTT.

The chain employs TRBV19 and TRBJ2-3; 9 bases are a match to TRBD2. CDR1 is LNHDA and CDR2 is SQIVND in the germline V gene (reference sequence). This CDR3 contains 14 residues. V gave up 6 bases and J gave up 2 bases; unmatched junction bases: 3. As DNA, the CDR3 is TGTGCCAGTAGCGTAGCGGGAGTCACAGATACGCAGTATTTT. As protein: CASSVAGVTDTQYF.

The chain employs TRBV5-1 and TRBJ2-7; D gene uncertain. The CDR3 sequence is 15 residues long. The V end was cut by 2 bases, the J end by 0 bases, with 12 bases between. CDR1 is SGHRS and CDR2 is YFSETQ in the germline V gene. CDR3 DNA: TGCGCCAGCAGCTTAAAGGTCGACAACTCCTACGAGCAGTACTTC. Protein product: CASSLKVDNSYEQYF.

This chain joins TRBV5-4 and TRBJ2-3; TRBD2 matches at 12 bases. Germline CDR1 SGHNT, CDR2 YYREEE (reference sequence). The CDR3 is 17 amino acids. Germline trimming cut 4 bases from V and 3 bases from J; bases unmatched to any gene: 9. CDR3 protein: CASSRRLAGGPTDTQYF. CDR3 nucleotides: TGTGCCAGCAGCCGCCGGCTAGCGGGAGGGCCTACAGATACGCAGTATTTT.

J is TRBJ2-3 and V is TRBV7-9; TRBD2 aligns across 9 bases. The J segment lost 1 base and the V segment lost 4 bases, leaving 3 bases of the junction unmatched. The V gene's germline CDR1 is SEHNR and CDR2 FQNEAQ (reference sequence). This CDR3 has 15 residues. The CDR3 region has the DNA TGTGCCAGCAGCTCCCGACTAGCGGGCACAGATACGCAGTATTTT. Its translation: CASSSRLAGTDTQYF.

This chain joins TRBV9 and TRBJ2-1; TRBD2 agrees at 10 bases. The length of the CDR3 is 16 residues. The V gene's germline CDR1 is SGDLS and CDR2 YYNGEE. Trimming cost V 0 bases and J 9 bases; bases outside gene matches: 9. The CDR3 DNA sequence: TGTGCCAGCAGCGTAGGGCTAGCGGGAGTTGAGTGTGAGCAGTTCTTC. It yields the protein CASSVGLAGVECEQFF.

V usage is TRBV9 and J usage is TRBJ2-5; weak D call: TRBD1 (6 bases). V was shortened by 4 bases and J by 5 bases, with 21 bases between the two germline ends. CDR1 is SGDLS, CDR2 YYNGEE, per germline. CDR3 size: 16 residues. The CDR3 sequence is CASSTQGYRAGETQYF. CDR3 DNA sequence: TGTGCCAGCAGCACCCAAGGATACAGGGCGGGTGAGACCCAGTACTTC.

V usage is TRBV5-4 and J usage is TRBJ1-2; 10 nucleotides match TRBD1. Germline trimming cut 4 bases from V and 5 bases from J; bases unmatched to any gene: 14. Per germline, CDR1 SGHNT and CDR2 YYREEE (reference sequence). The CDR3 totals 17 residues. The CDR3 coding sequence is TGTGCCAGCAGCACGGAGACAGGGGGCTCCTTTTCATATGGCTACACCTTC. Protein: CASSTETGGSFSYGYTF.

This clone was observed a few times. The V call is TRBV2, the J call TRBJ1-3, with D possibly matching TRBD1 (6 bases). CDR3 length: 12 amino acids. V lost 8 bases and J 7 bases, leaving 12 bases between the germline ends. Looked up from germline, CDR1 is SNHLY and CDR2 is FYNNEI. The CDR3 sequence is CASEGGRNTIYF. The CDR3 coding sequence is TGTGCCAGCGAGGGGGGACGGAACACCATATATTTT.

The chain carries TRBV11-3 and TRBJ1-2, with a weak D call TRBD1 (6 bases). CDR1 is SGHNT and CDR2 is YENEEA in the germline V gene. V lost 2 bases to trimming and J lost 3 bases, with 16 bases between them. The CDR3 runs to 16 residues. The CDR3 nucleotides read TGTGCCAGCAGCTTACCCTGGACAGCGCAGGACTATGGCTACACCTTC. Encoded protein: CASSLPWTAQDYGYTF. Based on the CDR3 plus reference TRBV11-3 and TRBJ1-2, the full variable domain is EAGVVQSPRYKIIEKKQPVAFWCNPISGHNTLYWYLQNLGQGPELLIRYENEEAVDDSQLPKDRFSAERLKGVDSTLKIQPAELGDSAVYLCASSLPWTAQDYGYTFGSGTRLTVV.

This chain uses TRBV3-1 (or the pseudogene TRBV3-2) with TRBJ1-2; D is perhaps TRBD1 (5 bases). Germline values: CDR1 LGHDT, CDR2 YNNKEL (reference sequence). This CDR3 comprises 14 residues. V lost 1 base and J 6 bases, leaving 12 bases between the germline ends. The CDR3 nucleotides read TGTGCCAGCAGCCAAGGGGGGAAATTTAATGGCTACACCTTC. Translated: CASSQGGKFNGYTF.

The V and J genes are TRBV29-1 and TRBJ1-3; D is perhaps TRBD1 (6 bases). Germline CDR1 SQVTM, CDR2 ANQGSEA. The CDR3 has 15 residues. V lost 4 bases and J 0 bases, leaving 13 bases between the germline ends. The CDR3 DNA sequence: TGCAGCGTTGGGTTCACAGGGATCTCTGGAAACACCATATATTTT. This sequence encodes CSVGFTGISGNTIYF.

The V gene is TRBV7-8, the J gene TRBJ1-1; D unresolved. CDR1 is SGHVS and CDR2 is FQNEAQ in the germline V gene. The V gene lost 5 bases and the J gene lost 2 bases, with 9 bases spanning the gap. The CDR3 length is 13 residues. The CDR3 here is CASSRITNTEAFF. The CDR3 coding sequence is TGTGCCAGCAGCCGAATAACCAACACTGAAGCTTTCTTT.

V and J are TRBV5-4 and TRBJ1-1, with D possibly TRBD1 on 6 matching bases. Germline-derived CDR1 and CDR2 are SGHNT and YYREEE (reference sequence). V lost 4 bases and J lost 7, with 14 bases in between. The CDR3 contains 13 residues. The CDR3 region is CASSRPRGYEAFF. The CDR3 bases are TGTGCCAGCAGCAGGCCAAGGGGGTATGAAGCTTTCTTT.

The gene calls are TRBV7-3 and TRBJ2-3, with 7 bases matching TRBD2. Trimming cost V 5 bases and J 2 bases; bases outside gene matches: 7. This CDR3 region has 15 residues. In germline, CDR1 is SGHTA, CDR2 FQGTGA. The CDR3 DNA is TGTGCCAGCAGCCCAAGACTAGCATACACAGATACGCAGTATTTT. This translates into CASSPRLAYTDTQYF.

The chain combines TRBV5-1 with TRBJ1-4, with TRBD1 matching 7 bases. Germline V gene data show CDR1 as SGHRS and CDR2 as YFSETQ. With 0 bases clipped from V and 0 bases from J, the junction kept 5 bases outside the gene matches. CDR3 size: 17 residues. The CDR3 DNA sequence: TGCGCCAGCAGCTTGGGACAGGGTACTGCAACTAATGAAAAACTGTTTTTT. Translated, it gives CASSLGQGTATNEKLFF. Complete variable domain (other parts from reference TRBV5-1 and TRBJ1-4): KAGVTQTPRYLIKTRGQQVTLSCSPISGHRSVSWYQQTPGQGLQFLFEYFSETQRNKGNFPGRFSGRQFSNSRSEMNVSTLELGDSALYLCASSLGQGTATNEKLFFGSGTQLSVL.

The CDR3 reads CASSPSMAGGTKNIQYF. CDR3 bases: TGTGCCAGCAGCCCGAGTATGGCGGGAGGGACCAAAAACATTCAGTACTTC. The V call is TRBV11-2, the J call TRBJ2-4; 9 bases are shared with TRBD2. V lost 5 bases, J lost 2 bases, and 10 bases stayed unmatched. CDR3 length equals 17 residues. In germline, CDR1 is SGHAT, CDR2 FQNNGV. Variable domain in full (rest from reference TRBV11-2 and TRBJ2-4): EAGVAQSPRYKIIEKRQSVAFWCNPISGHATLYWYQQILGQGPKLLIQFQNNGVVDDSQLPKDRFSAERLKGVDSTLKIQPAKLEDSAVYLCASSPSMAGGTKNIQYFGAGTRLSVL.

In this sample, this clone turned up a few times. The V gene is TRBV10-3, the J gene TRBJ1-5; D is unclear. V lost 0 bases, J lost 0 bases, and 9 bases lay in between. Germline assignment: CDR1 ENHRY and CDR2 SYGVKD. The CDR3 has 16 residues. CDR3 in DNA: TGTGCCATCAGTGAGTCGGTGGGTTATAGCAATCAGCCCCAGCATTTT. It encodes CAISESVGYSNQPQHF.

This clone was counted once. This chain joins TRBV10-3 and TRBJ1-2, with 11 bases lining up with TRBD1. Germline-derived CDR1 and CDR2 are ENHRY and SYGVKD. V trimming: 2 bases; J trimming: 4 bases; junction bases outside the gene matches: 12. The CDR3 loop spans 18 amino acids. CDR3 nucleotide sequence: TGTGCCATCAGTGAGGCAGGGACAGGGGGGATCTACCTCTATGGCTACACCTTC. The encoded protein is CAISEAGTGGIYLYGYTF.

The chain recombines TRBV2 with TRBJ2-7; 8 nucleotides line up with TRBD1. The ends lost 6 bases at V and 5 bases at J; junction bases unmatched: 6. The CDR3 has 13 amino acids. Germline V gives CDR1 SNHLY, CDR2 FYNNEI. The CDR3 DNA follows: TGTGCCAGCAGAGGGGACAGGACCAACGAGCAGTACTTC. This translates into CASRGDRTNEQYF.

V and J are TRBV29-1 and TRBJ2-1; a possible D gene is TRBD1 (6 bases). The CDR3 totals 14 residues. Between the trimmed V and J ends, which lost 5 bases and 0 bases, there was a span of 11 bases. Per germline, CDR1 SQVTM and CDR2 ANQGSEA. CDR3 coding DNA: TGCAGCGTTTTGGGACAAATCTCCTACAATGAGCAGTTCTTC. Its protein is CSVLGQISYNEQFF.

The chain recombines TRBV5-4 with TRBJ2-3; 8 bases match TRBD2. The V gene's germline CDR1 is SGHNT and CDR2 YYREEE (reference sequence). The CDR3 extends over 14 amino acids. The ends lost 4 bases at V and 4 bases at J; junction bases unmatched: 5. DNA of the CDR3: TGTGCCAGCAGCCCCCGGGGGGGCTCAGATACGCAGTATTTT. Residues: CASSPRGGSDTQYF.

This chain joins TRBV5-1 and TRBJ1-5; D is possibly TRBD1 (6 bases). CDR1 is SGHRS, CDR2 YFSETQ, per germline. The CDR3 totals 15 residues. V lost 0 bases to trimming and J lost 7 bases, with 14 bases between them. The CDR3 sequence: CASSLEDSGWQPQHF. The CDR3 DNA reads TGCGCCAGCAGCTTGGAGGACAGTGGGTGGCAGCCCCAGCATTTT.